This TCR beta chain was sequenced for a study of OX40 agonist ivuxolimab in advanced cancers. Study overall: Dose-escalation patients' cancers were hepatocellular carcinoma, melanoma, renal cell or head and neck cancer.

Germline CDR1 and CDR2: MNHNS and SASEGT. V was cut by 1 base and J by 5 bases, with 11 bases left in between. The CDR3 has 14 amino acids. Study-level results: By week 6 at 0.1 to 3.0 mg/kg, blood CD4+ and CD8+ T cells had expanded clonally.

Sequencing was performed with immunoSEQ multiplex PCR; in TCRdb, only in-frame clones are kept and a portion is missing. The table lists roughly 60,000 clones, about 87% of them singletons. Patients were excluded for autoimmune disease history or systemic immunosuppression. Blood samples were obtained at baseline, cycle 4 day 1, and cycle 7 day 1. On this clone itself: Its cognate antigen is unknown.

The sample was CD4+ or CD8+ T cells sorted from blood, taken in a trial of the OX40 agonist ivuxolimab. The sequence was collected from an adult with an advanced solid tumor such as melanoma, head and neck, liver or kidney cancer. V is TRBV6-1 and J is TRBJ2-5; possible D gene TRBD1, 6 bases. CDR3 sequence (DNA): TGTGCCAGCAGTGAAGGGGGACAAGGCGAGACCCAGTACTTC. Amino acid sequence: CASSEGGQGETQYF.